One and the same sample provided the 32 T cell receptor beta chains below, sequenced in a study of cytomegalovirus exposure and HLA in healthy donors. PCR involved 60 Vbeta and 13 Jbeta primers. Assay used: immunoSEQ multiplex PCR; TCRdb lists only in-frame clones, some missing. The table records more than 200,000 clones, roughly 83% of them present only once. Sequenced: PBMCs. These receptors were obtained from a girl between 5 and 17 years old in good health and CMV-seronegative.

This chain connects TRBV7-2 to TRBJ2-5; the D gene is possibly TRBD2 (6 bases). Looked up from germline, CDR1 is SGHTA and CDR2 is FQGNSA. With 0 bases removed from V and 5 bases from J, the gap between germline ends came to 13 bases. This CDR3 region has 15 residues. The CDR3 coding sequence is TGTGCCAGCAGCTTAGCAGGCGGGGTGACTGAGACCCAGTACTTC. Its protein product is CASSLAGGVTETQYF.

This chain uses TRBV5-8 with TRBJ1-4, with a tentative D call TRBD1 (5 bases). This CDR3 contains 16 residues. The V gene lost 0 bases and the J gene lost 4 bases, with 13 bases spanning the gap. Germline CDR1 and CDR2: SGHTS and YDEGEE. CDR3 protein: CASSLARGVSNEKLFF. The CDR3 DNA sequence: TGTGCCAGCAGCTTGGCCCGGGGGGTTAGTAATGAAAAACTGTTTTTT.

In its sample, this clone was seen a few times. The DNA for the CDR3 is TGTGCCAGCAGCTTAGTTTGGGGCAGGGGAGTAGGCTATGGCTACACCTTC. Amino acid sequence: CASSLVWGRGVGYGYTF. The chain employs TRBV7-9 and TRBJ1-2; perhaps TRBD1 as D (6 bases). Trimming removed 1 base at V and 4 bases at J, with 19 bases between. The CDR3 length is 17 residues. Per the germline V gene, CDR1 is SEHNR and CDR2 is FQNEAQ (reference sequence).

The gene calls are TRBV5-1 and TRBJ2-3, with 7 positions matching TRBD2. The V segment lost 3 bases and the J segment 2 bases; nucleotides outside the gene matches: 12. The CDR3 spans 17 residues. Germline CDR1 and CDR2: SGHRS and YFSETQ. CDR3 nucleotide sequence: TGCGCCAGCAGCTCCATACCTGGGCGGGGGACCACAGATACGCAGTATTTT. It is translated as CASSSIPGRGTTDTQYF.

The genes are TRBV30 and TRBJ2-3, with a weak D call TRBD1 (6 bases). This CDR3 is 17 amino acids long. CDR1 GTSNPN and CDR2 SVGIG come from the germline V gene (reference sequence). The germline V and J ends were trimmed by 3 bases and 4 bases, with 23 bases remaining between them. CDR3 nucleotide sequence: TGTGCCTGGAGCTACAGGGTTGGTAGAAACCGGGCAGATACGCAGTATTTT. It yields the protein CAWSYRVGRNRADTQYF.

The chain is built from TRBV7-2 and TRBJ2-2; 10 positions agree with TRBD2. Per germline, CDR1 SGHTA and CDR2 FQGNSA. Trimming cost V 2 bases and J 5 bases; bases outside gene matches: 2. This CDR3 region has 15 residues. CDR3 sequence: CASSLIAGGTGELFF. The CDR3 DNA follows: TGTGCCAGCAGCTTAATAGCGGGGGGAACCGGGGAGCTGTTTTTT.

The genes are TRBV27 and TRBJ1-6; no reliable D call. The germline V and J ends were trimmed by 2 bases and 1 base, with 6 bases remaining between them. CDR3 size: 15 residues. The germline V gene encodes CDR1 MNHEY and CDR2 SMNVEV (reference sequence). The CDR3 nucleotides are TGTGCCAGCAGTTTAGAGGGTTCCTATAATTCACCCCTCCACTTT. Residues: CASSLEGSYNSPLHF.

CDR3 in amino acids: CASSFRSGAKTQYF. CDR3 nucleotide sequence: TGTGCCAGCAGCTTTAGAAGCGGGGCGAAGACCCAGTACTTC. This chain links TRBV7-9 with TRBJ2-5; 7 bases agree with TRBD2. The CDR3 spans 14 residues. Germline CDR1 reads SEHNR; CDR2 reads FQNEAQ (reference sequence). J was trimmed by 6 bases and V by 3 bases; bases with no gene match: 7.

The chain links TRBV5-6 to TRBJ2-5, with D perhaps matching TRBD1 (6 bases). The closer fit of TRBJ2-7 to the DNA end suggests the J call may be wrong. The CDR3 is 15 residues long. CDR1 and CDR2 (germline): SGHDT, YYEEEE. The CDR3 here is CASSSTGPTSYEQYF. Written as DNA, the CDR3 is TGTGCCAGCAGCTCCACAGGGCCTACTTCCTACGAGCAGTACTTC.

This chain joins TRBV19 and TRBJ1-1; D gene unclear. Germline CDR1 LNHDA, CDR2 SQIVND (reference sequence). This CDR3 spans 16 amino acids. V was trimmed by 3 bases and J by 10 bases, leaving 24 bases between them. Here the CDR3 DNA reads TGTGCCAGTAGTATGGAGCCAGCGGGGAAAGGGTCGTCAGCTTTCTTT. This translates into CASSMEPAGKGSSAFF.

The CDR3: CSVVFGETSGVNEQFF. In nucleotides, the CDR3 is TGCAGCGTTGTGTTCGGAGAGACTAGCGGGGTAAATGAGCAGTTCTTC. J is TRBJ2-1 and V is TRBV29-1; 11 bases align to TRBD2. The trim removed 4 bases at V and 7 bases at J, leaving 12 bases unmatched. This CDR3 spans 16 amino acids. CDR1 SQVTM and CDR2 ANQGSEA come from the germline V gene.

The chain's CDR3 is CASSLVSKGGAAEAFF. For the CDR3, the DNA is TGTGCCAGCAGCTTAGTAAGTAAAGGGGGCGCCGCTGAAGCTTTCTTT. The chain carries TRBV7-9 and TRBJ1-1, with 7 positions matching TRBD1. V lost 1 base and J lost 6; bases outside the gene matches: 11. In germline, CDR1 is SEHNR, CDR2 FQNEAQ (reference sequence). The CDR3 is 16 residues long.

This sequence joins TRBV29-1 and TRBJ2-2; TRBD1 aligns across 8 bases. Germline assignment: CDR1 SQVTM and CDR2 ANQGSEA. With 3 bases clipped from V and 1 base from J, the junction kept 1 base outside the gene matches. The CDR3 consists of 14 residues. As DNA, the CDR3 is TGCAGCGTTGACAGGGGGCGGAACACCGGGGAGCTGTTTTTT. It yields the protein CSVDRGRNTGELFF.

V usage is TRBV25-1 and J usage is TRBJ2-7; unclear D gene. V shed 8 bases and J shed 0 bases, with 11 bases lying between them. CDR1 is MGHDK and CDR2 is SYGVNS in the germline V gene. The CDR3 covers 13 residues. The CDR3, as DNA: TGTGCCAGCGTACGGGTAGGCTCCTACGAGCAGTACTTC. It yields the protein CASVRVGSYEQYF.

The chain uses TRBV7-9 and TRBJ2-3; TRBD1 matches at 7 bases. CDR1 is SEHNR and CDR2 is FQNEAQ in the germline V gene (reference sequence). This CDR3 is built from 16 residues. The trim removed 5 bases at V and 0 bases at J, leaving 8 bases unmatched. CDR3 nucleotides: TGTGCCAGCAGCCCCCGACAGGGATCTAGCACAGATACGCAGTATTTT. Its protein product is CASSPRQGSSTDTQYF.

This clone occurred many times. This chain joins TRBV25-1 and TRBJ2-7; TRBD1 matches 8 bases. The germline CDR1 and CDR2 sequences are MGHDK and SYGVNS. The length of the CDR3 is 15 residues. V dropped 4 bases and J dropped 7; count of bases not matched to a gene: 12. The DNA for the CDR3 is TGTGCCAGCAGTGTGACAGGGGCCTTGGGGGGTGAGCAGTACTTC. This gives the protein CASSVTGALGGEQYF.

The sample holds a few counts of this clone. The chain carries TRBV10-3 and TRBJ2-1; TRBD1 matches at 8 bases. The ends lost 6 bases at V and 7 bases at J; junction bases unmatched: 5. The CDR3 is made up of 13 amino acids. The germline V gene has CDR1 ENHRY and CDR2 SYGVKD. The CDR3 nucleotides are TGTGCCATCAGCCGGGACAGGCGGAATGAGCAGTTCTTC. Translating it yields CAISRDRRNEQFF.

V and J are TRBV28 and TRBJ2-1; 7 bases agree with TRBD2. With 5 bases clipped from V and 5 bases from J, the junction kept 9 bases outside the gene matches. This CDR3 is 15 amino acids long. Per germline, CDR1 MDHEN and CDR2 SYDVKM. CDR3 nucleotides: TGTGCCAGCAGTCTAGCGGCCCCCGGGAACAATGAGCAGTTCTTC. This encodes CASSLAAPGNNEQFF.

The rearrangement joins TRBV5-6 to TRBJ2-6; possible D gene TRBD1, 6 bases. Between the trimmed V and J ends, which lost 0 bases and 0 bases, there was a span of 13 bases. This CDR3 has 18 amino acids. Germline V CDR1 and CDR2: SGHDT, YYEEEE. The CDR3 reads CASSLVAGTNSGANVLTF. In DNA, the CDR3 is TGTGCCAGCAGCTTGGTTGCAGGGACAAACTCTGGGGCCAACGTCCTGACTTTC.

The chain combines TRBV5-1 with TRBJ1-1; no clear D. This CDR3 contains 14 residues. Germline CDR1 reads SGHRS; CDR2 reads YFSETQ. Trimming stripped 1 base from V and 1 base from J, with 8 bases between. The CDR3 is CASSLTRSNTEAFF. CDR3 nucleotides: TGCGCCAGCAGCTTGACCAGATCGAACACTGAAGCTTTCTTT.

The chain uses TRBV7-8 and TRBJ2-7; TRBD1 aligns across 7 bases. V shed 5 bases, J shed 3 bases, and the junction held 19 bases outside the gene matches. This CDR3 is built from 18 residues. The V gene's germline CDR1 is SGHVS and CDR2 FQNEAQ. The CDR3 coding sequence is TGTGCCAGCAGCCCCCGGGTATTGGGACAGCTTATGGGCTACGAGCAGTACTTC. It is translated as CASSPRVLGQLMGYEQYF.

The gene calls are TRBV4-2 and TRBJ2-7; D is uncertain. CDR1 is LGHNA, CDR2 YNFKEQ, per germline. Trimming pared 1 base from V and 0 bases from J, leaving 7 bases between. The CDR3 covers 14 residues. The CDR3 DNA sequence: TGTGCCAGCAGCCAAGTCTCCAGCTCCTACGAGCAGTACTTC. Translation: CASSQVSSSYEQYF.

The chain couples TRBV11-2 to TRBJ2-2; possibly TRBD2 for D (5 bases). V lost 3 bases to trimming and J lost 6 bases, with 20 bases between them. The length of the CDR3 is 17 residues. The germline V gene has CDR1 SGHAT and CDR2 FQNNGV. The CDR3 reads CASSFTGPSPGAGELFF. CDR3 in DNA: TGTGCCAGCAGCTTTACCGGGCCTTCCCCCGGGGCCGGGGAGCTGTTTTTT.

V gene TRBV19 combines with J gene TRBJ1-1, with a possible D match to TRBD1 (6 bases). This CDR3 has 14 residues. CDR1 and CDR2 from the germline V gene are LNHDA and SQIVND (reference sequence). V was shortened by 2 bases and J by 1 base, with 8 bases between the two germline ends. The CDR3 is CASSIPGANTEAFF. The DNA of the CDR3 is TGTGCCAGTAGTATACCAGGGGCGAACACTGAAGCTTTCTTT.

The rearrangement joins TRBV7-3 to TRBJ2-1; 9 bases line up with TRBD1. Trimming cost V 5 bases and J 8 bases; bases outside gene matches: 4. Germline V gene sequence: CDR1 SGHTA, CDR2 FQGTGA. The CDR3 has 13 amino acids. In DNA form, the CDR3 reads TGTGCCAGCAGCACGGACAGGGGCGATGAGCAGTTCTTC. This sequence encodes CASSTDRGDEQFF.

The genes are TRBV6-5 and TRBJ2-7, with D maybe TRBD2 (6 bases). Germline CDR1 and CDR2: MNHEY and SVGAGI. Trimming pared 6 bases from V and 4 bases from J, leaving 10 bases between. The CDR3 is 12 amino acids. The CDR3 is CASRRDLYEQYF. CDR3 coding DNA: TGTGCCAGCAGGCGGGATCTTTACGAGCAGTACTTC.

The chain is built from TRBV19 and TRBJ2-6, with 10 bases identical to TRBD1. V gave up 3 bases and J gave up 3 bases; unmatched junction bases: 11. This CDR3 has 19 amino acids. CDR1 is LNHDA, CDR2 SQIVND, per germline (reference sequence). The CDR3 sequence: CASSIEGDRGWSGANVLTF. DNA of the CDR3: TGTGCCAGTAGTATTGAGGGGGACAGGGGATGGAGTGGGGCCAACGTCCTGACTTTC.

The rearrangement joins TRBV6-1 to TRBJ2-1; D is perhaps TRBD1 (7 bases). The germline gives CDR1 MNHNS, CDR2 SASEGT. Trimming removed 4 bases at V and 4 bases at J, with 11 bases between. The CDR3 contains 14 residues. CDR3 sequence reads: CASSAGGSYNEQFF. The CDR3, as DNA: TGTGCCAGCAGTGCAGGGGGGTCTTACAATGAGCAGTTCTTC.

The V and J genes are TRBV28 and TRBJ2-5, with TRBD2 identical over 11 bases. Germline-derived CDR1 and CDR2 are MDHEN and SYDVKM. CDR3 size: 15 residues. V lost 6 bases, J lost 5 bases, and 8 bases stayed unmatched. In DNA form, the CDR3 reads TGTGCCAGCAGCCCGTTAGCGGGGGGGGTGGAGACCCAGTACTTC. It yields the protein CASSPLAGGVETQYF.

There are a few counts of this clone. CDR3 protein: CAIALGTSGYNEQFF. The CDR3 DNA reads as TGTGCCATTGCGTTAGGGACTAGCGGCTACAATGAGCAGTTCTTC. The chain couples TRBV10-3 to TRBJ2-1; 11 bases match TRBD2. This CDR3 region has 15 residues. With 9 bases clipped from V and 3 bases from J, the junction kept 7 bases outside the gene matches. Germline V gene sequence: CDR1 ENHRY, CDR2 SYGVKD.

This sequence joins TRBV5-6 and TRBJ2-1; D call uncertain. Germline V gene sequence: CDR1 SGHDT, CDR2 YYEEEE. The CDR3 extends over 15 amino acids. The ends were cut back, 0 bases at V and 4 bases at J, with 11 bases in the middle. The CDR3 coding sequence is TGTGCCAGCAGCTTGGAAGGTAGGAGTTACAATGAGCAGTTCTTC. It codes for CASSLEGRSYNEQFF.

This clone was observed a single time. The V and J genes are TRBV5-4 and TRBJ2-2; D remains ambiguous. Per germline, CDR1 SGHNT and CDR2 YYREEE (reference sequence). V was cut by 3 bases and J by 4 bases, with 7 bases left in between. This CDR3 spans 13 amino acids. The CDR3 bases are TGTGCCAGCAGCTCGCCCGGCACCGGGGAGCTGTTTTTT. Translating gives CASSSPGTGELFF.